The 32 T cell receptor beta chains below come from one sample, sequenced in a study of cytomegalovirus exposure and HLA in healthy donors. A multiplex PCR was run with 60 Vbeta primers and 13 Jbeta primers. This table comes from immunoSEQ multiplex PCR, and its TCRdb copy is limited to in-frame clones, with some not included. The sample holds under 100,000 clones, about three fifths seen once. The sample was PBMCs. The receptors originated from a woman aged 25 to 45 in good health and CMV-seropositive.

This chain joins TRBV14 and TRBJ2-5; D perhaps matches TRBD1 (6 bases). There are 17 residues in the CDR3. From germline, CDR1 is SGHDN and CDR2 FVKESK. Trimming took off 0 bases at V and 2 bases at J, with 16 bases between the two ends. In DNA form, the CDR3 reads TGTGCCAGCAGCCAAGATCGGGCAGGGGTCCAACAAGAGACCCAGTACTTC. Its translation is CASSQDRAGVQQETQYF.

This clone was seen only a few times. The CDR3 nucleotides are TGTGCCAGCAGCTTACAGGGAGATTACAATTCACCCCTCCACTTT. It codes for CASSLQGDYNSPLHF. The genes are TRBV5-8 and TRBJ1-6, with TRBD1 as a possible D gene (6 bases). CDR1 is SGHTS and CDR2 is YDEGEE in the germline V gene. V was cut by 2 bases and J by 7 bases, with 13 bases left in between. The CDR3 sequence is 15 residues long. Full variable domain (missing parts from reference TRBV5-8 and TRBJ1-6): EAGVTQSPTHLIKTRGQQATLRCSPISGHTSVYWYQQALGLGLQFLLWYDEGEERNRGNFPPRFSGRQFPNYSSELNVNALELEDSALYLCASSLQGDYNSPLHFGNGTRLTVT.

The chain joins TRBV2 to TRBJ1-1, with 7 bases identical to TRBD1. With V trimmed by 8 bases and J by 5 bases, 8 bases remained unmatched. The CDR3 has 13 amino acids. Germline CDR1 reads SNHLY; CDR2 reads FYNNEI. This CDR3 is CASQTGYFTEAFF. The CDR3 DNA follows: TGTGCCAGCCAGACAGGGTATTTTACTGAAGCTTTCTTT.

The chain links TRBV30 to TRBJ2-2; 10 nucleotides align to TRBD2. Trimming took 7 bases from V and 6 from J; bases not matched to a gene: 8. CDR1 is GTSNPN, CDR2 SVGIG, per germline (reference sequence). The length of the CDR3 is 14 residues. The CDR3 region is CASSGGAVAGELFF. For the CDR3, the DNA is TGTGCCTCAAGCGGGGGGGCCGTGGCCGGGGAGCTGTTTTTT.

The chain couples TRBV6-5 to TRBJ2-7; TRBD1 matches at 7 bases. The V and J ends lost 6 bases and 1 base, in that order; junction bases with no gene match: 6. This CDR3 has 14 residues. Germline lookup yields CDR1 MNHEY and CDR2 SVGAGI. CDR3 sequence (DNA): TGTGCCAGCAGCTCCTCAGGGGGTTCCTACGAGCAGTACTTC. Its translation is CASSSSGGSYEQYF.

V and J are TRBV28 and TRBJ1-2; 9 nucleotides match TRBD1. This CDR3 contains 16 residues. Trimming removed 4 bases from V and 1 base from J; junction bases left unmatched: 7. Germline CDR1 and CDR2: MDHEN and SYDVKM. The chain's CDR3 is CASSWLQGAFNYGYTF. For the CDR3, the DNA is TGTGCCAGCAGTTGGTTACAGGGGGCCTTTAACTATGGCTACACCTTC.

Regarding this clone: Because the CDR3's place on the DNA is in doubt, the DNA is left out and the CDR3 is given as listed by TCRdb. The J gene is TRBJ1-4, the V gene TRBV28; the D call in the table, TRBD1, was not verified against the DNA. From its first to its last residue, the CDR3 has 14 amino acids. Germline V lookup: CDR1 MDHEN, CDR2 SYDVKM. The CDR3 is CASSSGQGYEKLFF.

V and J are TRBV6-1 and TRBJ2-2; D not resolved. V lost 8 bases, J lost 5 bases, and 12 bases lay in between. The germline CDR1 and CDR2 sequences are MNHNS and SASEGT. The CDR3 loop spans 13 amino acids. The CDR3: CASALAATGELFF. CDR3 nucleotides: TGTGCCAGCGCTCTGGCCGCAACCGGGGAGCTGTTTTTT.

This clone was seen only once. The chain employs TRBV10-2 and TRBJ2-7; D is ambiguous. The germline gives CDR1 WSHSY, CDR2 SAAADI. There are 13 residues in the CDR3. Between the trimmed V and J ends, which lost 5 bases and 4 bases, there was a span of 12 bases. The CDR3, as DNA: TGCGCCAGCAGTCACTACCTTGAATACGAGCAGTACTTC. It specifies CASSHYLEYEQYF.

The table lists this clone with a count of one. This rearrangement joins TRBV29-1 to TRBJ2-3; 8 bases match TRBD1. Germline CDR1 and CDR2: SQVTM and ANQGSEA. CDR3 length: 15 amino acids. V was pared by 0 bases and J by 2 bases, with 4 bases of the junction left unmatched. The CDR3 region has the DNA TGCAGCGTTGAAGACAGGGGGCCCCCCACAGATACGCAGTATTTT. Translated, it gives CSVEDRGPPTDTQYF.

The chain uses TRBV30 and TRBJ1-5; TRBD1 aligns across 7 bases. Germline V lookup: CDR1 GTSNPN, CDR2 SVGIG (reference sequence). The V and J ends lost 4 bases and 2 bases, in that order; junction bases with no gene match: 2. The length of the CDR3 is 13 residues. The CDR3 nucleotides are TGTGCCTGGACTACAGGGGGCAATCAGCCCCAGCATTTT. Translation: CAWTTGGNQPQHF.

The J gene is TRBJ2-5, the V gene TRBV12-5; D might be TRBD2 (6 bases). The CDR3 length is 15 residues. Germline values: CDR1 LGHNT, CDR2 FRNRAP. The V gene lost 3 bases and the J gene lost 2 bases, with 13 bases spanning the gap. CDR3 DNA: TGTGCTAGTGGTTTAAAGACCGGGGGACAAGAGACCCAGTACTTC. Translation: CASGLKTGGQETQYF.

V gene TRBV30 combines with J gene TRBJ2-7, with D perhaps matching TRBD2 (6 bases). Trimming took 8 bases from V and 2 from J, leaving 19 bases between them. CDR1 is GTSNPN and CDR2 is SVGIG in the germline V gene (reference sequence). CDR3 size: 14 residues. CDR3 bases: TGTGCCGGGGGTCTCGCGGGGACCCCCTACGAGCAGTACTTC. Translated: CAGGLAGTPYEQYF.

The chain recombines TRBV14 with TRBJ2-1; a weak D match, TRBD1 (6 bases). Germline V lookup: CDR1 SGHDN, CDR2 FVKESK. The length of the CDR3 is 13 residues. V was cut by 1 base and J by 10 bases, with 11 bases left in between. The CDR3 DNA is TGTGCCAGCAGCCAAGCATCAGGGGTCGAGCAGTTCTTC. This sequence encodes CASSQASGVEQFF.

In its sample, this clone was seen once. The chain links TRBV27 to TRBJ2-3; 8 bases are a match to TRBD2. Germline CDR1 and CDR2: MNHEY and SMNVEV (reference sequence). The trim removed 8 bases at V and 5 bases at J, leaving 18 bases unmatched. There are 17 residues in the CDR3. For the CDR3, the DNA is TGTGCCAGCTCTGCGGCGGCGGGGGGCGCAAGAAGAGATACGCAGTATTTT. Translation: CASSAAAGGARRDTQYF.

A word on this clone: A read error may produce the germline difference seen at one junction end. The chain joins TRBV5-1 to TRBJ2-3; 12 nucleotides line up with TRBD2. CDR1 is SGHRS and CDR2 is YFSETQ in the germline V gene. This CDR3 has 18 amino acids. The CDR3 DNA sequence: TGCGCCAGCAGTTTGGAACCTAGCGGGGGGGCCAGGGGAGATACGCAGTATTTT. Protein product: CASSLEPSGGARGDTQYF.

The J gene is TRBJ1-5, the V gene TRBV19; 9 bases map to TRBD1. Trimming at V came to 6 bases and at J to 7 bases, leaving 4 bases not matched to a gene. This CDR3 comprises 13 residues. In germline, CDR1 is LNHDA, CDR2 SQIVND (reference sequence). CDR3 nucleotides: TGTGCCAGTAGGACAGGGGGGAACCAGCCCCAGCATTTT. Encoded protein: CASRTGGNQPQHF.

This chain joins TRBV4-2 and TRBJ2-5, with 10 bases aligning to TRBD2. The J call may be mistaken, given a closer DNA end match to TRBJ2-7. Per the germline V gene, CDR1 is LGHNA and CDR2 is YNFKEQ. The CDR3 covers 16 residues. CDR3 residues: CASSQDVLAGKYEQYF. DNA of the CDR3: TGTGCCAGCAGCCAAGATGTACTAGCGGGGAAGTACGAGCAGTACTTC.

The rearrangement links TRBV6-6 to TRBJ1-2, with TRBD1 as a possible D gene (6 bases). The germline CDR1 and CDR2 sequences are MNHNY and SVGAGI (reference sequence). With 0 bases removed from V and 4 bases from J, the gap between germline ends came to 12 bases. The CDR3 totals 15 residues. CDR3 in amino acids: CASSYSSGAGYGYTF. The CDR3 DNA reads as TGTGCCAGCAGTTACTCCTCAGGGGCCGGCTATGGCTACACCTTC.

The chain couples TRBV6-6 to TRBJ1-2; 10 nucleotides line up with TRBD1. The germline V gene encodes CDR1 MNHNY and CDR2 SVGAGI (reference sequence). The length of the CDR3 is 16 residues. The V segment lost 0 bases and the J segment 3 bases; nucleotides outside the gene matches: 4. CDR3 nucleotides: TGTGCCAGCAGTTACTCTTCGGGGACAGGGGACTATGGCTACACCTTC. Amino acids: CASSYSSGTGDYGYTF.

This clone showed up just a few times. CDR3 sequence (DNA): TGTGCCAGCTCACAGAGTACGCTACTTGTTCAGGATGAAAAACTGTTTTTT. Translated: CASSQSTLLVQDEKLFF. This chain uses TRBV18 with TRBJ1-4; D unclear. This CDR3 has 17 amino acids. CDR1 and CDR2 from the germline V gene are KGHSH and LQKENI. With 4 bases removed from V and 6 bases from J, the gap between germline ends came to 21 bases.

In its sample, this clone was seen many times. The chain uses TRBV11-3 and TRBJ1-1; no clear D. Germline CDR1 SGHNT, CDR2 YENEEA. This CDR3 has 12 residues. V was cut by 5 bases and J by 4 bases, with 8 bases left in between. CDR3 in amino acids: CASSVEVTEAFF. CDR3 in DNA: TGTGCCAGCAGCGTGGAGGTCACTGAAGCTTTCTTT.

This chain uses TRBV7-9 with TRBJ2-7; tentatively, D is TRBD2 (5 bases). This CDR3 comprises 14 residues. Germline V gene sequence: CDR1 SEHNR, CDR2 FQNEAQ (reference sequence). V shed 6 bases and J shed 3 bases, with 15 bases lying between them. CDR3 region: CASRKDGGIYEQYF. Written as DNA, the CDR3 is TGTGCCAGCAGGAAGGACGGAGGCATCTACGAGCAGTACTTC.

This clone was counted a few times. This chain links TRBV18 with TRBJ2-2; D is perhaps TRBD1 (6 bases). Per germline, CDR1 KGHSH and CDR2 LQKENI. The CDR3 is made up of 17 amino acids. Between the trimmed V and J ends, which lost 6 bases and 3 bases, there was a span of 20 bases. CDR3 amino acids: CASSTGPSGAYTGELFF. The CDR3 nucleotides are TGTGCCAGCTCCACTGGCCCTTCAGGGGCCTACACCGGGGAGCTGTTTTTT.

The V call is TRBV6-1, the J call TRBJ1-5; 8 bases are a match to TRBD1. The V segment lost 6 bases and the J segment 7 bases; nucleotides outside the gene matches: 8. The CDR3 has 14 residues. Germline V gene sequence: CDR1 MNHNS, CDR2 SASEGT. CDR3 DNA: TGTGCCAGCAGATATGGACAGGGAAGCCAGCCCCAGCATTTT. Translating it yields CASRYGQGSQPQHF.

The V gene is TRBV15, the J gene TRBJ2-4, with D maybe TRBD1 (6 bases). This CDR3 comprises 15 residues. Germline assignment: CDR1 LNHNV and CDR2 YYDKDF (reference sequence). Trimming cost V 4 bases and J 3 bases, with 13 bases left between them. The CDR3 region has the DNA TGTGCCACCAGCACCACCACAGGGAGCAAAAACATTCAGTACTTC. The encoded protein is CATSTTTGSKNIQYF.

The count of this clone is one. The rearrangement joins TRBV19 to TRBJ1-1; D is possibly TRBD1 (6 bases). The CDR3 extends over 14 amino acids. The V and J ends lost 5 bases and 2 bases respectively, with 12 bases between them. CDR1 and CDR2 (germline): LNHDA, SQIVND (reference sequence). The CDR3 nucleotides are TGTGCCAGTAGTCTCTCAGGGGTAAACACTGAAGCTTTCTTT. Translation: CASSLSGVNTEAFF.

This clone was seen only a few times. The CDR3 sequence is CASRGRANEKLFF. In DNA form, the CDR3 reads TGTGCCAGTAGGGGCAGGGCTAATGAAAAACTGTTTTTT. V is TRBV19 and J is TRBJ1-4, with a weak D call TRBD1 (5 bases). The germline V and J ends were trimmed by 6 bases and 3 bases, with 8 bases remaining between them. The CDR3 extends over 13 amino acids. In germline, CDR1 is LNHDA, CDR2 SQIVND (reference sequence).

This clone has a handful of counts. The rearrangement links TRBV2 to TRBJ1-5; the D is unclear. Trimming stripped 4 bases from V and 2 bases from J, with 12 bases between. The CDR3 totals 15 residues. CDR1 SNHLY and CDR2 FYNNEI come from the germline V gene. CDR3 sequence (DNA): TGTGCCAGCAGTGCTGCAGGCGTAGGCAATCAGCCCCAGCATTTT. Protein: CASSAAGVGNQPQHF.

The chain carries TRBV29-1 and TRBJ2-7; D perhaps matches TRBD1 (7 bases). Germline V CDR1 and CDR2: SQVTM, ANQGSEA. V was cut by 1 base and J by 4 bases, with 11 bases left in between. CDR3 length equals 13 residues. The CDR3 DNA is TGCAGCGTTGAAGGACAGGGAGGTTACGAGCAGTACTTC. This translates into CSVEGQGGYEQYF.

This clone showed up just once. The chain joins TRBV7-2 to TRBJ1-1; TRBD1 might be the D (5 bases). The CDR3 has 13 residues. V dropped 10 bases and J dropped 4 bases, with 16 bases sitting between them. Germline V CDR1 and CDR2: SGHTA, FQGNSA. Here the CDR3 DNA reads TGTGCCACCAAGCTAGGGGTAAGCACTGAAGCTTTCTTT. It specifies CATKLGVSTEAFF.

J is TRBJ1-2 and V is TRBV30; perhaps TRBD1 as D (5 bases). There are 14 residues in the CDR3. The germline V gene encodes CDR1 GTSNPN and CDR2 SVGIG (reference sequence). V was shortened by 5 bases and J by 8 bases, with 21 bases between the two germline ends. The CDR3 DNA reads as TGTGCCTGGGGGGAAGGAGGGGCGGCATGCGGCTACACCTTC. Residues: CAWGEGGAACGYTF.